The 22 T cell receptor beta chains in this list originate from one sample, sequenced in a study of cytomegalovirus exposure and HLA in healthy donors (dated by TCRdb to about 2017). The library was obtained by the immunoSEQ multiplex PCR assay. The multiplex PCR relied on a mix of 60 forward primers for TCR Vbeta segments and 13 reverse primers for TCR Jbeta segments. The source is immuneACCESS, and TCRdb retained only in-frame sequences with V and J called. Part of the clones is not carried over; for the studies checked, unresolved V genes explain less than half of this, and the remainder is unexplained. This sample lists 100,000 to 150,000 clones; approximately 80% were detected once. The ten largest clones add up to about 1.7% of the sample. Sequenced input: PBMCs. These receptors all stem from a man aged 18-30 years in good health and CMV-seronegative.

The chain couples TRBV6-1 to TRBJ2-7; tentative D call: TRBD1 (6 bases). This CDR3 is 14 amino acids long. Between the trimmed V and J ends, which lost 6 bases and 2 bases, there was a span of 14 bases. In germline, CDR1 is MNHNS, CDR2 SASEGT. CDR3: CASRPGHGPYEQYF. For the CDR3, the DNA is TGTGCCAGCAGACCGGGACATGGCCCCTACGAGCAGTACTTC.

This rearrangement joins TRBV19 to TRBJ1-1; D not resolved. The CDR3 loop spans 14 amino acids. Trimming stripped 6 bases from V and 1 base from J, with 12 bases between. Germline values: CDR1 LNHDA, CDR2 SQIVND (reference sequence). CDR3 nucleotides: TGTGCCAGTAGCCCTATCCGTGGGAACACTGAAGCTTTCTTT. Amino acids: CASSPIRGNTEAFF.

The chain carries TRBV25-1 and TRBJ2-3; D may be TRBD1 (5 bases). The germline CDR1 and CDR2 sequences are MGHDK and SYGVNS. The V end was cut by 5 bases, the J end by 0 bases, with 21 bases between. The CDR3 is made up of 18 amino acids. CDR3: CASSTTSSPDSSTDTQYF. In DNA, the CDR3 is TGTGCCAGCAGTACAACCTCTTCCCCCGACAGTAGCACAGATACGCAGTATTTT.

V and J are TRBV5-1 and TRBJ2-5; 8 nucleotides agree with TRBD2. The V and J ends lost 0 bases and 4 bases, in that order; junction bases with no gene match: 5. The CDR3 sequence is 15 residues long. In germline, CDR1 is SGHRS, CDR2 YFSETQ. The CDR3 coding sequence is TGCGCCAGCAGCTTGGGCGGGGGGACTGGAGAGACCCAGTACTTC. This sequence encodes CASSLGGGTGETQYF.

V and J are TRBV7-7 and TRBJ2-7, with D perhaps TRBD1 (6 bases). The CDR3 extends over 14 amino acids. Between the trimmed V and J ends, which lost 5 bases and 2 bases, there was a span of 13 bases. Germline CDR1 and CDR2: SSHAT and FNYEAQ (reference sequence). CDR3 loop: CASSPLQGTYEQYF. In DNA, the CDR3 is TGTGCCAGCAGCCCACTACAGGGAACCTACGAGCAGTACTTC.

V is TRBV7-9 and J is TRBJ2-1; TRBD2 matches at 10 bases. Per germline, CDR1 SEHNR and CDR2 FQNEAQ (reference sequence). V shed 1 base, J shed 7 bases, and the junction held 7 bases outside the gene matches. CDR3 length: 16 residues. The DNA for the CDR3 is TGTGCCAGCAGCTTAGTTCTAGCGGGGGTGGGTAATGAGCAGTTCTTC. This sequence encodes CASSLVLAGVGNEQFF.

V gene TRBV9 combines with J gene TRBJ1-1; D possibly corresponds to TRBD1 (5 bases). The CDR3 is made up of 14 amino acids. Trimming pared 0 bases from V and 5 bases from J, leaving 11 bases between. Germline values: CDR1 SGDLS, CDR2 YYNGEE. The CDR3 sequence is CASSVDPGGTEAFF. The DNA for the CDR3 is TGTGCCAGCAGCGTAGATCCCGGGGGAACTGAAGCTTTCTTT.

The chain carries TRBV7-2 and TRBJ1-2, with D uncertain. The CDR3 length is 13 residues. Trimming removed 1 base from V and 8 bases from J, with 11 bases in between. The V gene's germline CDR1 is SGHTA and CDR2 FQGNSA. The CDR3 DNA reads as TGTGCCAGCAGCTTAGGCCTCGACGGGGGCTACACCTTC. Protein sequence: CASSLGLDGGYTF.

The sample holds one count of this clone. The gene calls are TRBV18 and TRBJ1-5; D call uncertain. V gave up 6 bases and J gave up 5 bases, with 17 bases separating them. Germline CDR1 KGHSH, CDR2 LQKENI. The length of the CDR3 is 15 residues. CDR3 DNA sequence: TGTGCCAGCTCCCCCGACGGAGGGTCACATCAGCCCCAGCATTTT. It yields the protein CASSPDGGSHQPQHF.

A single count supports this clone. J is TRBJ1-1 and V is TRBV27, with 8 bases aligning to TRBD1. The CDR3 contains 12 residues. The germline gives CDR1 MNHEY, CDR2 SMNVEV (reference sequence). J lost 8 bases, V lost 5 bases, and 4 bases had no gene match. The DNA of the CDR3 is TGTGCCAGCAGTCCCCAGGGGGCCGAAGCTTTCTTT. Its translation: CASSPQGAEAFF.

V usage is TRBV2 and J usage is TRBJ2-3; 8 bases align to TRBD2. J was trimmed by 9 bases and V by 6 bases; bases with no gene match: 5. This CDR3 is built from 12 residues. Germline V gene sequence: CDR1 SNHLY, CDR2 FYNNEI. The CDR3 protein is CASRTVAGTQYF. In DNA, the CDR3 is TGTGCCAGCAGGACTGTAGCGGGAACGCAGTATTTT.

The V gene is TRBV7-7, the J gene TRBJ2-2; 8 bases match TRBD1. V was clipped by 10 bases and J by 6 bases; unmatched bases: 10. Germline CDR1 SSHAT, CDR2 FNYEAQ (reference sequence). The CDR3 length is 14 residues. The CDR3 loop reads CAIGGTGGPGELFF. The CDR3 coding sequence is TGTGCCATAGGGGGGACAGGAGGGCCCGGGGAGCTGTTTTTT. The full variable domain, rest sourced from reference TRBV7-7 and TRBJ2-2, is GAGVSQSPRYKVTKRGQDVTLRCDPISSHATLYWYQQALGQGPEFLTYFNYEAQPDKSGLPSDRFSAERPEGSISTLTIQRTEQRDSAMYRCAIGGTGGPGELFFGEGSRLTVL.

This clone was seen a handful of times. This chain joins TRBV5-1 and TRBJ1-6; D is perhaps TRBD1 (5 bases). V was clipped by 7 bases and J by 8 bases, with 16 bases between them. Germline lookup yields CDR1 SGHRS and CDR2 YFSETQ. The CDR3 loop spans 14 amino acids. CDR3 bases: TGCGCCAGCTCTAACGCAGGGTGGGATTCACCCCTCCACTTT. Translation gives CASSNAGWDSPLHF.

The chain carries TRBV5-4 and TRBJ2-2; the D is unclear. The CDR3 extends over 13 amino acids. Trimming cost V 3 bases and J 0 bases, with 3 bases left between them. Germline CDR1 and CDR2: SGHNT and YYREEE (reference sequence). CDR3 nucleotide sequence: TGTGCCAGCAGCTCTACGAACACCGGGGAGCTGTTTTTT. This encodes CASSSTNTGELFF. The full variable domain, in which reference TRBV5-4 and TRBJ2-2 provide the parts outside the CDR3, is ETGVTQSPTHLIKTRGQQVTLRCSSQSGHNTVSWYQQALGQGPQFIFQYYREEENGRGNFPPRFSGLQFPNYSSELNVNALELDDSALYLCASSSTNTGELFFGEGSRLTVL.

This clone was recorded a few times. The chain is built from TRBV29-1 and TRBJ1-1; 8 bases align to TRBD1. The ends lost 8 bases at V and 0 bases at J; junction bases unmatched: 5. CDR1 is SQVTM, CDR2 ANQGSEA, per germline. The CDR3 contains 13 residues. The CDR3 DNA sequence: TGCAGCACAAACAGGGGGATGAACACTGAAGCTTTCTTT. Translated, it gives CSTNRGMNTEAFF.

The chain has TRBV2 and TRBJ2-1; 7 nucleotides align to TRBD2. Germline CDR1 is SNHLY and CDR2 is FYNNEI. V was clipped by 1 base and J by 8 bases; unmatched bases: 5. The CDR3 totals 14 residues. The CDR3, as DNA: TGTGCCAGCAGTGAAGTGCGGACTAGTCATGAGCAGTTCTTC. Its protein product is CASSEVRTSHEQFF.

Comment on this clone: In the same sample, other DNA sequences code for this CDR3. The chain employs TRBV4-3 and TRBJ2-7; 9 bases align to TRBD1. With 3 bases clipped from V and 1 base from J, the junction kept 4 bases outside the gene matches. From germline, CDR1 is LGHNA and CDR2 YSLEER. The CDR3 sequence is 15 residues long. The CDR3 loop reads CASSQETGGSYEQYF. Here the CDR3 DNA reads TGCGCCAGCAGCCAGGAGACAGGGGGATCCTACGAGCAGTACTTC.

This clone has only a few counts. CDR3 protein: CASSVGEGGANEQYF. The CDR3 bases are TGTGCCAGCAGCGTAGGGGAGGGGGGGGCGAACGAGCAGTACTTC. The V and J genes are TRBV9 and TRBJ2-7; a weak D match, TRBD2 (7 bases). CDR3 length equals 15 residues. Trimming stripped 0 bases from V and 5 bases from J, with 15 bases between. CDR1 SGDLS and CDR2 YYNGEE come from the germline V gene.

The table lists this clone with a few counts. The rearrangement links TRBV7-2 to TRBJ1-2; 7 nucleotides match TRBD1. This CDR3 region has 15 residues. The V and J ends lost 5 bases and 0 bases, in that order; junction bases with no gene match: 6. Germline CDR1 is SGHTA and CDR2 is FQGNSA. CDR3 loop: CASSNRGGSNYGYTF. The CDR3 coding sequence is TGTGCCAGCAGCAACAGGGGCGGTTCTAACTATGGCTACACCTTC.

J is TRBJ1-4 and V is TRBV19; D is unclear. V dropped 5 bases and J dropped 8 bases, with 12 bases sitting between them. The CDR3 has 13 amino acids. The V gene's germline CDR1 is LNHDA and CDR2 SQIVND (reference sequence). The CDR3 spells CASSSGTGEKLFF. The CDR3 DNA sequence: TGTGCCAGTAGTTCGGGAACGGGAGAAAAACTGTTTTTT. The whole variable domain, remainder taken from reference TRBV19 and TRBJ1-4, is DGGITQSPKYLFRKEGQNVTLSCEQNLNHDAMYWYRQDPGQGLRLIYYSQIVNDFQKGDIAEGYSVSREKKESFPLTVTSAQKNPTAFYLCASSSGTGEKLFFGSGTQLSVL.

The chain is built from TRBV9 and TRBJ2-1; 7 bases are a match to TRBD2. With 0 bases clipped from V and 3 bases from J, the junction kept 6 bases outside the gene matches. CDR1 and CDR2 from the germline V gene are SGDLS and YYNGEE. The CDR3 covers 16 residues. Written as DNA, the CDR3 is TGTGCCAGCAGCGTAGCGGCGGGCGGGGGCTACAATGAGCAGTTCTTC. It yields the protein CASSVAAGGGYNEQFF.

This chain connects TRBV11-2 to TRBJ1-2, with TRBD1 matching over 9 bases. Germline V gives CDR1 SGHAT, CDR2 FQNNGV. The V and J ends lost 0 bases and 3 bases, in that order; junction bases with no gene match: 11. The CDR3 has 18 residues. CDR3 sequence reads: CASSLDSFYRGLDYGYTF. CDR3 bases: TGTGCCAGCAGCTTAGATTCCTTTTACAGGGGGCTGGACTATGGCTACACCTTC.